These 4 T cell receptor beta chains came from one sample sequenced in a study of high-grade serous ovarian cancer treatment subgroups. Tumor tissue was taken before any definitive surgery or chemotherapy was given. Sequencing used immunoSEQ multiplex PCR; TCRdb keeps in-frame clones, though not all of them. This table has about 39,000 clones, approximately 80% appearing once. Source material: tumor tissue. These receptors were collected from a human donor with high-grade serous ovarian cancer.

The rearrangement links TRBV18 to TRBJ1-2; tentatively, D is TRBD1 (6 bases). Germline V gene sequence: CDR1 KGHSH, CDR2 LQKENI. V shed 6 bases and J shed 4 bases, with 15 bases lying between them. This CDR3 contains 14 residues. CDR3 loop: CASSPGHPAYGYTF. The CDR3 region has the DNA TGTGCCAGCTCGCCGGGACATCCTGCCTATGGCTACACCTTC.

CDR3 loop: CASSGGQGENTGELFF. Written as DNA, the CDR3 is TGTGCCAGCAGCGGAGGCCAGGGGGAGAACACCGGGGAGCTGTTTTTT. V gene TRBV7-8 combines with J gene TRBJ2-2; the match to TRBD1 covers 7 bases. The V gene end was trimmed by 5 bases and the J gene end by 1 base; junction bases not matched to a gene: 7. The CDR3 contains 16 residues. Germline V CDR1 and CDR2: SGHVS, FQNEAQ.

The rearrangement links TRBV6-5 to TRBJ2-7, with a tentative D call TRBD1 (6 bases). V was trimmed by 6 bases and J by 5 bases, leaving 17 bases between them. Germline V gene sequence: CDR1 MNHEY, CDR2 SVGAGI. The CDR3 contains 14 residues. The CDR3 here is CASSPYSQGNEQYF. CDR3 bases: TGTGCCAGCAGCCCCTACTCACAGGGAAACGAGCAGTACTTC.

The CDR3 coding sequence is TGTGCCACCAGCAGATCCGGGACCCAATTAGGCTACACCTTC. Its translation: CATSRSGTQLGYTF. The V and J genes are TRBV15 and TRBJ1-2; possible D gene TRBD1, 5 bases. This CDR3 spans 14 amino acids. The germline V gene has CDR1 LNHNV and CDR2 YYDKDF (reference sequence). Trimming pared 2 bases from V and 8 bases from J, leaving 15 bases between.